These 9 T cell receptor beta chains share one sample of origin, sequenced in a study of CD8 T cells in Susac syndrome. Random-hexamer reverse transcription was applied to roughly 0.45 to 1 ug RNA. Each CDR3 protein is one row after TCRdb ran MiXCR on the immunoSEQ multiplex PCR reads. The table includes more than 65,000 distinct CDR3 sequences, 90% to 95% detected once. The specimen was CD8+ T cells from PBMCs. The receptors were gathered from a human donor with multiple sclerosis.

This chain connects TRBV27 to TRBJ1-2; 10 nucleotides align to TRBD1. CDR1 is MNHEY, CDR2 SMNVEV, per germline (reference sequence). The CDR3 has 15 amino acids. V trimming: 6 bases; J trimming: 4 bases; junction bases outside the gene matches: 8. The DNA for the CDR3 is TGTGCCAGCAGCCAGATAGGGGACAGGGGCTATGGCTACACCTTC. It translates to CASSQIGDRGYGYTF.

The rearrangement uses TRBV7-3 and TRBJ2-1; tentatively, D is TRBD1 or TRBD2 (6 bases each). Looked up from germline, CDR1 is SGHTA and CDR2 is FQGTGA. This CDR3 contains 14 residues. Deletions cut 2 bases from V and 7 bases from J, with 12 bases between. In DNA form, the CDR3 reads TGTGCCAGCAGCTTACCGGGGGCGGAGAATGAGCAGTTCTTC. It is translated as CASSLPGAENEQFF.

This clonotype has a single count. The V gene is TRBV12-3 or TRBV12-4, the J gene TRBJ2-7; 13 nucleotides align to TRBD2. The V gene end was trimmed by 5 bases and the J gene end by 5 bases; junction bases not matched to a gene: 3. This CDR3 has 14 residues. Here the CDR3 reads CASSRLAGGNEQYF. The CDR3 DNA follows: TGTGCCAGCAGTCGACTAGCGGGAGGTAACGAGCAGTACTTC.

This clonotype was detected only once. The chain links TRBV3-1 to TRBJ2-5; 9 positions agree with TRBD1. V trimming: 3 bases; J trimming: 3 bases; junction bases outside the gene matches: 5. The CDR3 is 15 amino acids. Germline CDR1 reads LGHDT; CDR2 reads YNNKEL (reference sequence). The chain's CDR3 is CASSHRGQGKETQYF. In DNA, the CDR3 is TGTGCCAGCAGCCATAGGGGACAGGGAAAAGAGACCCAGTACTTC.

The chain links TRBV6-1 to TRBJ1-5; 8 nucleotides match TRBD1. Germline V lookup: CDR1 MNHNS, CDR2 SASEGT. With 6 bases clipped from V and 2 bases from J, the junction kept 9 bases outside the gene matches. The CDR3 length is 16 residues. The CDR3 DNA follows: TGTGCCAGCAGCCGATCGGACAGGGTGGGCAATCAGCCCCAGCATTTT. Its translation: CASSRSDRVGNQPQHF.

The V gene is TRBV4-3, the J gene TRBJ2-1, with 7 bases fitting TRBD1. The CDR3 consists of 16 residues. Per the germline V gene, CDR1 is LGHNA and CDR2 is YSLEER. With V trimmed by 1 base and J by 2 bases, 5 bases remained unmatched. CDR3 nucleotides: TGCGCCAGCAGCCAAGGGGCCGGGACAGCCTACAATGAGCAGTTCTTC. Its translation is CASSQGAGTAYNEQFF.

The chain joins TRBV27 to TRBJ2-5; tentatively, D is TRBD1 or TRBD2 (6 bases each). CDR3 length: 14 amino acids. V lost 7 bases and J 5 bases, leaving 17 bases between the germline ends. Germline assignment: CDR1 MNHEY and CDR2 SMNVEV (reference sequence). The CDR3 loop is CASKGGWGGETQYF. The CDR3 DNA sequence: TGTGCCAGCAAGGGGGGTTGGGGCGGCGAGACCCAGTACTTC.

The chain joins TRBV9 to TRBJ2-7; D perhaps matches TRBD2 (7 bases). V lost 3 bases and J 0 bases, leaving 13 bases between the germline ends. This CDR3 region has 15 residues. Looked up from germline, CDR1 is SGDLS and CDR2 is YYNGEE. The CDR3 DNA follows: TGTGCCAGCAGCGAGGGGGGGGAAAGCTCCTACGAGCAGTACTTC. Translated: CASSEGGESSYEQYF.

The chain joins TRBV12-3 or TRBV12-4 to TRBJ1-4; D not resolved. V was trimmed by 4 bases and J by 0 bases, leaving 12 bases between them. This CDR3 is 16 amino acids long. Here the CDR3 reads CASSSEEHTTNEKLFF. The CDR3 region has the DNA TGTGCCAGCAGTTCTGAGGAACATACAACTAATGAAAAACTGTTTTTT.